The 10 T cell receptor beta chains presented below share a single source sample, sequenced in a study of T cells in Graves' hyperthyroidism and ophthalmopathy (dated 2019 in TCRdb). Library construction relied on multiplex PCR. Sequencer: Illumina HiSeq 2000. Amplification of TCR beta CDR3 regions was carried out from RNA transcripts. For the first round of RT-PCR on the TCR CDR3, the HTBI primer set was used together with the Qiagen OneStep RT-PCR kit. TCRdb redid the processing of the public reads, applying fastp at Q25 and MiXCR, and retained in-frame beta chains. Every CDR3 protein is listed once, alongside the most common genes and DNA of its rows. In this sample the table shows 550,000 to 650,000 distinct CDR3 sequences, approximately 14% of which occur a single time. The ten largest make up around 14% of the sample. Sequenced sample: blood. Every receptor here comes from a woman aged 40 to 50 with Graves' hyperthyroidism.

This clonotype was seen more than once but under ten times. This chain joins TRBV5-1 and TRBJ1-6, with D possibly matching TRBD1 (6 bases). Germline lookup yields CDR1 SGHRS and CDR2 YFSETQ. The CDR3 sequence is 14 residues long. V lost 5 bases and J 2 bases, leaving 8 bases between the germline ends. CDR3 sequence: CASREGAYNSPLHF. CDR3 bases: TGCGCCAGCAGGGAGGGGGCCTATAATTCACCCCTCCACTTT.

This clonotype has a handful of counts. The chain links TRBV7-6 to TRBJ1-1, with a weak D call TRBD1 (5 bases). This CDR3 has 14 residues. In germline, CDR1 is SGHVS, CDR2 FNYEAQ. Trimming cost V 1 base and J 7 bases, with 13 bases left between them. CDR3 nucleotide sequence: TGTGCCAGCAGCTTAGGGACACCAAACCATGAAGCTTTCTTT. It is translated as CASSLGTPNHEAFF.

This rearrangement joins TRBV9 to TRBJ2-1; D is possibly TRBD1 (6 bases). Germline CDR1 SGDLS, CDR2 YYNGEE. The CDR3 is made up of 14 amino acids. V shed 0 bases and J shed 9 bases, with 13 bases lying between them. CDR3 nucleotides: TGTGCCAGCAGCGTAGCGGTGGGGGCCTTTGAGCAGTTCTTC. This translates into CASSVAVGAFEQFF. The full variable domain, rest sourced from reference TRBV9 and TRBJ2-1, is DSGVTQTPKHLITATGQRVTLRCSPRSGDLSVYWYQQSLDQGLQFLIQYYNGEERAKGNILERFSAQQFPDLHSELNLSSLELGDSALYFCASSVAVGAFEQFFGPGTRLTVL.

The sample holds many counts of this clonotype. The rearrangement joins TRBV29-1 to TRBJ1-2; TRBD1 matches at 8 bases. V lost 0 bases, J lost 8 bases, and 5 bases stayed unmatched. The CDR3 length is 13 residues. The germline V gene has CDR1 SQVTM and CDR2 ANQGSEA. The CDR3: CSVEEQDRVGYTF. The CDR3 nucleotides read TGCAGCGTTGAAGAACAGGACAGGGTAGGCTACACCTTC.

The table lists this clonotype with a count of one. The chain recombines TRBV30 with TRBJ2-4, with 9 positions matching TRBD1. V shed 0 bases and J 8 bases; nucleotides not matched to a gene: 14. The germline CDR1 and CDR2 sequences are GTSNPN and SVGIG (reference sequence). The CDR3 has 17 residues. CDR3: CAWSVWDRVSYQDIQYF. In DNA, the CDR3 is TGTGCCTGGAGTGTATGGGACAGGGTATCATATCAGGACATTCAGTACTTC.

This clonotype has only a few counts. As DNA, the CDR3 is TGTGCCAGCAGCTTGGTTGGGGGCTACGAGCAGTACTTC. Its translation: CASSLVGGYEQYF. This sequence joins TRBV5-8 and TRBJ2-7, with D perhaps assigned TRBD1 or TRBD2 (5 bases each). With 0 bases removed from V and 3 bases from J, the gap between germline ends came to 7 bases. The germline V gene encodes CDR1 SGHTS and CDR2 YDEGEE. This CDR3 spans 13 amino acids.

The chain is built from TRBV28 and TRBJ2-7; 10 nucleotides line up with TRBD1. This CDR3 spans 14 amino acids. Germline-derived CDR1 and CDR2 are MDHEN and SYDVKM. The trim removed 8 bases at V and 6 bases at J, leaving 10 bases unmatched. The CDR3 reads CASDRGQGHGEQYF. CDR3 coding DNA: TGTGCCAGCGACAGGGGACAGGGGCATGGCGAGCAGTACTTC.

This clonotype has only a few counts. The chain has TRBV3-1 and TRBJ2-2, with 15 bases that match TRBD2. This CDR3 has 20 residues. The trim removed 0 bases at V and 5 bases at J, leaving 10 bases unmatched. Germline V gene lookup returns CDR1 LGHDT and CDR2 YNNKEL (reference sequence). The CDR3 reads CASSQDNRGLAGGRTGELFF. In DNA form, the CDR3 reads TGTGCCAGCAGCCAAGATAATAGGGGACTAGCGGGAGGAAGGACCGGGGAGCTGTTTTTT.

The chain combines TRBV19 with TRBJ2-1, with D perhaps given as TRBD1 or TRBD2 (5 bases each). V was clipped by 6 bases and J by 4 bases, with 25 bases between them. The CDR3 is 18 residues long. Germline V gene sequence: CDR1 LNHDA, CDR2 SQIVND (reference sequence). The CDR3 nucleotides read TGTGCCAGTAGACAGAGGACGGCAGGGATCGGGGAATACAATGAGCAGTTCTTC. Encoded protein: CASRQRTAGIGEYNEQFF.

The V and J genes are TRBV12-5 and TRBJ1-1; D is unresolved. CDR3 length: 14 residues. Germline lookup yields CDR1 LGHNT and CDR2 FRNRAP. V was pared by 0 bases and J by 11 bases, with 16 bases between. The CDR3 sequence is CASGLVPGEPKAFF. The CDR3 DNA follows: TGTGCTAGTGGTTTGGTACCCGGGGAACCTAAGGCTTTCTTT.